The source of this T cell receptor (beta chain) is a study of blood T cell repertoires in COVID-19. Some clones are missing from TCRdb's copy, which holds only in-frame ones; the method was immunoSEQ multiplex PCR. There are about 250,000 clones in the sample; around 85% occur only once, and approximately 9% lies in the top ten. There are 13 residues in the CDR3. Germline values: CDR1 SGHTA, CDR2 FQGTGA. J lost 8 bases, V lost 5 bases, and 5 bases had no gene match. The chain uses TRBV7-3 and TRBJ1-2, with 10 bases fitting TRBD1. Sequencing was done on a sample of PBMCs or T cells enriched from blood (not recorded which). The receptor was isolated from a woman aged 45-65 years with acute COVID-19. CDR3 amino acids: CASSHGQGEGYTF. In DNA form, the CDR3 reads TGTGCCAGCAGCCACGGACAGGGGGAAGGCTACACCTTC.